The 4 T cell receptor beta chains below were found in one sample sequenced in a study of CD8 T cells in ankylosing spondylitis. In TCRdb, the 5' RACE reads were re-called with MiXCR into one record per CDR3 protein. The repertoire holds approximately 220,000 distinct CDR3 sequences, with more than 9% as singletons. The sequenced material came from blood, either unsorted or a sorted T cell fraction (not recorded which). These receptor sequences come from a male donor with ankylosing spondylitis or in good health (not recorded which).

There are many counts of this clonotype. The gene calls are TRBV18 and TRBJ1-1; D is unclear. Germline assignment: CDR1 KGHSH and CDR2 LQKENI. V was cut by 3 bases and J by 6 bases, with 8 bases left in between. CDR3 size: 12 residues. CDR3 sequence: CASSPSTPEAFF. In DNA form, the CDR3 reads TGTGCCAGCTCACCTTCTACACCTGAAGCTTTCTTT.

This clonotype was seen a few times. The rearrangement links TRBV7-9 to TRBJ1-5; the D is unclear. Germline lookup yields CDR1 SEHNR and CDR2 FQNEAQ (reference sequence). V shed 0 bases and J shed 16 bases, with 25 bases lying between them. This CDR3 has 16 residues. In nucleotides, the CDR3 is TGTGCCAGCAGCTTAGCGAATACCTCGGCAGCGAGTTCAATTCATTTT. Amino acids: CASSLANTSAASSIHF.

This clonotype was seen a few times. V and J are TRBV20-1 and TRBJ2-2; the D is unclear. This CDR3 contains 14 residues. With 3 bases removed from V and 1 base from J, the gap between germline ends came to 9 bases. Looked up from germline, CDR1 is DFQATT and CDR2 is SNEGSKA (reference sequence). The CDR3 sequence: CSASGPGNTGELFF. DNA for the CDR3: TGCAGTGCTAGCGGGCCAGGGAACACCGGGGAGCTGTTTTTT.

This clonotype was seen repeatedly, ten times or more. As DNA, the CDR3 is TGTGCCAGCAGCTCCCCACCGGGCGGGGGACCCACAGATACGCAGTATTTT. It translates to CASSSPPGGGPTDTQYF. The chain recombines TRBV7-2 with TRBJ2-3; 7 bases align to TRBD2. Germline-derived CDR1 and CDR2 are SGHTA and FQGNSA. CDR3 length: 17 amino acids. The ends lost 4 bases at V and 2 bases at J; junction bases unmatched: 12.